This passage covers 9 T cell receptor beta chains from one sample sequenced in a study of T cell repertoires in cytomegalovirus infection. What these receptors recognize is not known. TCRdb independently ran MiXCR on the reads; one entry per CDR3 protein. The sample records under 350,000 distinct CDR3 sequences, around 20% being singletons. The sample here was cultured PBMCs, taken from culture after CMV antigen stimulation. The receptors originated from a human donor in good health (CMV status not recorded). Some clones in this sample may be carry-over from other donors' samples.

This clonotype was counted ten times or more. V is TRBV7-2 and J is TRBJ2-1; 9 bases match TRBD2. Germline-derived CDR1 and CDR2 are SGHTA and FQGNSA. The CDR3 has 14 residues. With V trimmed by 4 bases and J by 8 bases, 6 bases remained unmatched. The CDR3 here is CASSSTRLADEQFF. The CDR3 DNA follows: TGTGCCAGCAGCTCGACGAGACTAGCGGATGAGCAGTTCTTC.

This clonotype turned up a few times. This chain's CDR3 is CAWSGSAGSSKTQYF. The CDR3 region has the DNA TGTGCCTGGAGTGGAAGCGCTGGGTCCTCAAAGACCCAGTACTTC. This sequence joins TRBV30 and TRBJ2-5; no clear D gene. The CDR3 contains 15 residues. Trimming left V 1 base short and J 6 bases short, with 18 bases between. Germline lookup yields CDR1 GTSNPN and CDR2 SVGIG (reference sequence).

CDR3 protein: CASSLGGLSGRYTF. The CDR3 bases are TGTGCCAGCAGCTTGGGAGGCCTATCCGGGCGCTACACCTTC. The chain employs TRBV5-4 and TRBJ1-2; D unclear. The V end lost 0 bases, the J end lost 9 bases, and 15 bases lay between the germline ends. Germline lookup yields CDR1 SGHNT and CDR2 YYREEE (reference sequence). This CDR3 is built from 14 residues. The variable domain in full, completed from reference TRBV5-4 and TRBJ1-2, reads ETGVTQSPTHLIKTRGQQVTLRCSSQSGHNTVSWYQQALGQGPQFIFQYYREEENGRGNFPPRFSGLQFPNYSSELNVNALELDDSALYLCASSLGGLSGRYTFGSGTRLTVV.

The rearrangement uses TRBV5-1 and TRBJ1-3; TRBD1 is a possible D gene (6 bases). V was trimmed by 3 bases and J by 5 bases, leaving 12 bases between them. Germline V CDR1 and CDR2: SGHRS, YFSETQ. The CDR3 contains 14 residues. CDR3 sequence reads: CASSSGHSRNTIYF. CDR3 in DNA: TGCGCCAGCAGCTCGGGACATTCTCGAAACACCATATATTTT.

A few counts support this clonotype. The rearrangement links TRBV19 to TRBJ2-3; tentative D call: TRBD2 (7 bases). V dropped 7 bases and J dropped 4 bases, with 15 bases sitting between them. This CDR3 has 14 residues. The V gene's germline CDR1 is LNHDA and CDR2 SQIVND (reference sequence). In nucleotides, the CDR3 is TGTGCCAGTAAGGGGGAGGGCCAGGCAGATACGCAGTATTTT. It is translated as CASKGEGQADTQYF.

This clonotype has ten or more counts. This chain joins TRBV12-3 or TRBV12-4 and TRBJ2-7; no clear D gene. V lost 2 bases and J lost 3, with 20 bases in between. The CDR3 loop spans 17 amino acids. The CDR3 loop reads CASSLRARSQPGYEQYF. Written as DNA, the CDR3 is TGTGCCAGCAGTTTAAGGGCCAGATCACAGCCGGGCTACGAGCAGTACTTC.

In this sample, this clonotype turned up a few times. The rearrangement joins TRBV2 to TRBJ2-7; 8 positions match TRBD1. Germline V lookup: CDR1 SNHLY, CDR2 FYNNEI. Trimming cost V 3 bases and J 5 bases; bases outside gene matches: 6. CDR3 length: 14 amino acids. For the CDR3, the DNA is TGTGCCAGCAGTGACCCGCGACAGGGGCACGAGCAGTACTTC. Its translation is CASSDPRQGHEQYF.

The gene calls are TRBV5-1 and TRBJ2-3, with TRBD2 as a possible D gene (5 bases). The V and J ends lost 5 bases and 5 bases respectively, with 12 bases between them. The CDR3 consists of 13 residues. Per germline, CDR1 SGHRS and CDR2 YFSETQ. The CDR3 DNA sequence: TGCGCCAGCAGACCCGGAGGCGTAGATACGCAGTATTTT. Encoded protein: CASRPGGVDTQYF.

This clonotype was seen a few times. V gene TRBV7-8 combines with J gene TRBJ1-4; D gene ambiguous. Germline CDR1 reads SGHVS; CDR2 reads FQNEAQ. This CDR3 comprises 14 residues. The V end lost 2 bases, the J end lost 3 bases, and 7 bases lay between the germline ends. CDR3 sequence reads: CASSLLDSNEKLFF. CDR3 nucleotide sequence: TGTGCCAGCAGCTTACTGGACTCTAATGAAAAACTGTTTTTT.